Following are 9 T cell receptor beta chains from one sample sequenced in a study of beta chain bispecific antibodies for T cell cancers (dated by TCRdb to about 2021). Their specific antigens are unknown. What the authors observed across the whole study: Leukemia cell line cells were mixed with normal T cells in each sequenced sample, and most of the targeted TRBV signal was derived from the leukemia cells rather than from the normal T cells.

Libraries were made using 5' RACE. Using fastp trimming at Q25 and MiXCR clonotype assembly, TCRdb reanalyzed the public sequencing data and kept in-frame beta chains. Rows matching on CDR3 protein sequence are summarized as one entry with the most common DNA and genes. This sample is represented by about 20,000 distinct CDR3 sequences; around 2.4% of them were singletons. Of the sample, approximately 30% is held by the ten largest clones. T cells were expanded from blood mononuclear cells for around 3 days using either anti-CD3 antibody OKT3 or CD3/CD28 Dynabeads. The sample was healthy donor T cells cultured with leukemia cells. The receptors derive from a human donor in good health. Some clones in this sample may be carry-over from other donors' samples.

This clonotype occurred many times. The chain carries TRBV11-2 and TRBJ2-1, with D perhaps matching TRBD1 (6 bases). Germline-derived CDR1 and CDR2 are SGHAT and FQNNGV. V lost 4 bases to trimming and J lost 4 bases, with 20 bases between them. The CDR3 runs to 17 residues. CDR3 in DNA: TGTGCCAGCAGCTCACTACAGGGTAGTTTAGGTTACAATGAGCAGTTCTTC. Translation gives CASSSLQGSLGYNEQFF.

This clonotype was detected only a few times. The chain links TRBV5-4 to TRBJ2-1; D possibly matches TRBD1 or TRBD2 (6 bases each). The CDR3 runs to 13 residues. Germline CDR1 is SGHNT and CDR2 is YYREEE (reference sequence). Trimming cost V 1 base and J 8 bases, with 10 bases left between them. The DNA of the CDR3 is TGTGCCAGCAGCTTGTTCGGGGGCTATGAGCAGTTCTTC. Translating gives CASSLFGGYEQFF.

The table lists this clonotype with many counts. CDR3 in DNA: TGTGCCAGCAGCCCAGATGGTGACAGCTACGAGCAGTACTTC. The encoded protein is CASSPDGDSYEQYF. V gene TRBV5-4 combines with J gene TRBJ2-7; possibly TRBD1 for D (5 bases). This CDR3 spans 14 amino acids. Between the trimmed V and J ends, which lost 4 bases and 3 bases, there was a span of 14 bases. Germline V gene sequence: CDR1 SGHNT, CDR2 YYREEE (reference sequence).

The table lists this clonotype with a few counts. This chain links TRBV7-9 with TRBJ2-5; D may match TRBD1 or TRBD2 (5 bases each). The CDR3 length is 13 residues. Germline values: CDR1 SEHNR, CDR2 FQNEAQ (reference sequence). V was clipped by 5 bases and J by 6 bases, with 13 bases between them. Here the CDR3 DNA reads TGTGCCAGCAGCCCGGGAAGACAGAAGACCCAGTACTTC. As protein: CASSPGRQKTQYF.

This clonotype came up many times. CDR3: CASSFQTDEQYF. DNA for the CDR3: TGTGCCAGCAGCTTTCAAACAGACGAGCAGTACTTC. The chain employs TRBV5-6 and TRBJ2-7; D call uncertain. The CDR3 is 12 amino acids. V gave up 2 bases and J gave up 5 bases, with 8 bases separating them. Germline V lookup: CDR1 SGHDT, CDR2 YYEEEE.

CDR3 sequence reads: CASSSAGQGFYEQYF. Here the CDR3 DNA reads TGTGCCAGCAGCTCCGCCGGACAGGGATTCTACGAGCAGTACTTC. The chain employs TRBV11-2 and TRBJ2-7; 8 bases are shared with TRBD1. J gave up 3 bases and V 4 bases, and 8 bases lay outside the gene matches. CDR1 SGHAT and CDR2 FQNNGV come from the germline V gene. This CDR3 region has 15 residues.

This clonotype was seen repeatedly, ten times or more. This rearrangement joins TRBV3-1 to TRBJ2-2, with D possibly being TRBD2 (6 bases). Germline assignment: CDR1 LGHDT and CDR2 YNNKEL (reference sequence). The germline V and J ends were trimmed by 0 bases and 10 bases, with 12 bases remaining between them. There are 14 residues in the CDR3. CDR3 sequence (DNA): TGTGCCAGCAGCCAAGAATCGGGGGTCCTGGAGCTGTTTTTT. Translating gives CASSQESGVLELFF.

This clonotype was picked up many times. The chain employs TRBV20-1 and TRBJ1-5; D may be TRBD1 (5 bases). CDR1 is DFQATT and CDR2 is SNEGSKA in the germline V gene (reference sequence). V shed 2 bases and J shed 3 bases, with 14 bases lying between them. The CDR3 runs 15 residues. As DNA, the CDR3 is TGCAGTGCTAGAATCCCGGGGGGTCTCAATCAGCCCCAGCATTTT. Protein sequence: CSARIPGGLNQPQHF.

This clonotype was observed many times. V usage is TRBV7-2 and J usage is TRBJ1-1; 9 nucleotides agree with TRBD1. This CDR3 is 15 amino acids long. V lost 3 bases, J lost 5 bases, and 7 bases stayed unmatched. The V gene's germline CDR1 is SGHTA and CDR2 FQGNSA. CDR3 loop: CASSFLQGARTEAFF. CDR3 nucleotide sequence: TGTGCCAGCAGCTTTTTACAGGGGGCGCGGACTGAAGCTTTCTTT. The variable domain in full, with the rest retrieved from reference TRBV7-2 and TRBJ1-1, is GAGVSQSPSNKVTEKGKDVELRCDPISGHTALYWYRQSLGQGLEFLIYFQGNSAPDKSGLPSDRFSAERTGGSVSTLTIQRTQQEDSAVYLCASSFLQGARTEAFFGQGTRLTVV.